The clone carrying this T cell receptor (beta chain) was counted between two and nine times. Distinct nucleotide sequences in the sample also encode this CDR3. This CDR3 is built from 12 residues. With 6 bases removed from V and 0 bases from J, the gap between germline ends came to 8 bases. Germline-derived CDR1 and CDR2 are SQVTM and ANQGSEA. Sequencing was performed with immunoSEQ multiplex PCR; in TCRdb, only in-frame clones are kept and a portion is missing. The sample includes just over 650,000 clones, around 89% seen only once; the top ten take over 0.2%. The data were taken from a study of blood T cell repertoires in COVID-19. Study in general: The United States, Italy and Spain provided the acute and convalescent COVID-19 samples. PBMCs, B-cell-depleted T cells, or T cells were the source of the cDNA or gDNA that made up the material.

The receptor's source is a woman aged 18-35 years with acute or convalescent COVID-19. Sequencing was carried out using peripheral blood. This chain uses TRBV29-1 with TRBJ1-1; tentatively, D is TRBD1 (6 bases). CDR3 sequence (DNA): TGCAGCGTCGGACAGATGAACACTGAAGCTTTCTTT. Its protein product is CSVGQMNTEAFF.